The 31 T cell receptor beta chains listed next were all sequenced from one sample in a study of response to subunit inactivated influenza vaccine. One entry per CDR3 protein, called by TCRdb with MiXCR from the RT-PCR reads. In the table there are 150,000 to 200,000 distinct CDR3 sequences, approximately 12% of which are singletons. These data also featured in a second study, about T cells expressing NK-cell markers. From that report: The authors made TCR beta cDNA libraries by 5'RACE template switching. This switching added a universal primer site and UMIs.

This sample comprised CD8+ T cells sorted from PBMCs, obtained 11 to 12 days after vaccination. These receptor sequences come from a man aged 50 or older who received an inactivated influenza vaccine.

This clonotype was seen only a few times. CDR3 protein: CASSLGRTLYNEQFF. The CDR3 region has the DNA TGTGCCAGCAGCTTAGGACGGACACTCTACAATGAGCAGTTCTTC. The V call is TRBV11-2, the J call TRBJ2-1; weak D call: TRBD1 (5 bases). Germline loops: CDR1 SGHAT, CDR2 FQNNGV. V lost 1 base and J 3 bases, leaving 10 bases between the germline ends. The CDR3 length is 15 residues.

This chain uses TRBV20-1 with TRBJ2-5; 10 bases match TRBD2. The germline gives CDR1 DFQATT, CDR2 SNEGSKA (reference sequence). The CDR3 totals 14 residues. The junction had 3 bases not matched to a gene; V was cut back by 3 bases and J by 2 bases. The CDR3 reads CSASELAGQETQYF. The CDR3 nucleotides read TGCAGTGCTAGCGAACTAGCGGGACAAGAGACCCAGTACTTC.

The CDR3 nucleotides are TGTGCCAGCAGCTTAGAAACCTCAGGCACTGAAGCTTTCTTT. This encodes CASSLETSGTEAFF. The V gene is TRBV7-9, the J gene TRBJ1-1; D not certain. The CDR3 has 14 residues. V was pared by 1 base and J by 4 bases, with 10 bases between. Germline V gene lookup returns CDR1 SEHNR and CDR2 FQNEAQ (reference sequence).

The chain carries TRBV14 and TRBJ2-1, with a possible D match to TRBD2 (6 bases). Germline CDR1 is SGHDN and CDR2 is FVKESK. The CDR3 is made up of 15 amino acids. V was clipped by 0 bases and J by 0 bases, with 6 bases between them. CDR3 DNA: TGTGCCAGCAGCCAAGAGGGGGGCTCCTACAATGAGCAGTTCTTC. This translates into CASSQEGGSYNEQFF.

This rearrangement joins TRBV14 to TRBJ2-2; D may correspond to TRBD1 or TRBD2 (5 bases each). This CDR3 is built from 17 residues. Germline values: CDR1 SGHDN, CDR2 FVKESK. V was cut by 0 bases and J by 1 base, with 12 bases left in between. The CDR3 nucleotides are TGTGCCAGCAGCCAAGATATTGGGACGGTGAACACCGGGGAGCTGTTTTTT. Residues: CASSQDIGTVNTGELFF.

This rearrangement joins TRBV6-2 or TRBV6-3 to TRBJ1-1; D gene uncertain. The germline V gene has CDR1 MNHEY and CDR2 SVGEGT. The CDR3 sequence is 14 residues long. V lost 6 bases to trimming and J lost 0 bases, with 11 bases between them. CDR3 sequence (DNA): TGTGCCAGCAGCCGCAGTCTTTTGAACACTGAAGCTTTCTTT. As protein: CASSRSLLNTEAFF.

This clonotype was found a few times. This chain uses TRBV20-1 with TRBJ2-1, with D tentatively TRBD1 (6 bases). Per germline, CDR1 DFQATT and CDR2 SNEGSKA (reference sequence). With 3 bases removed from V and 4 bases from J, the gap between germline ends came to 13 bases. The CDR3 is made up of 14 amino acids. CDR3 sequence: CSASEGQEYNEQFF. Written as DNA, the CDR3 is TGCAGTGCTAGTGAGGGACAAGAGTACAATGAGCAGTTCTTC.

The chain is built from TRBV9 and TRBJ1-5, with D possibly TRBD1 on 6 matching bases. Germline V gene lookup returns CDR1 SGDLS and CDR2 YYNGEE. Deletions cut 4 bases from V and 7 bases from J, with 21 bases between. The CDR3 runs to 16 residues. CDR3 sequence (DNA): TGTGCCAGCAGCAAAGGAGGGGGTGGAGGGTTCCAGCCCCAGCATTTT. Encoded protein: CASSKGGGGGFQPQHF. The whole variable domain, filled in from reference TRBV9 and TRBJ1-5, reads DSGVTQTPKHLITATGQRVTLRCSPRSGDLSVYWYQQSLDQGLQFLIQYYNGEERAKGNILERFSAQQFPDLHSELNLSSLELGDSALYFCASSKGGGGGFQPQHFGDGTRLSIL.

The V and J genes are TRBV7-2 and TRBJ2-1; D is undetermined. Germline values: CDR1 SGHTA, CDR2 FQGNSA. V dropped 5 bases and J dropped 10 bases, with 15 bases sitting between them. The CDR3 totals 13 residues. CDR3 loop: CASSPRSYMEQFF. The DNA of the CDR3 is TGTGCCAGCAGCCCCAGAAGTTACATGGAGCAGTTCTTC.

The CDR3 sequence: CASSFIGGDSYNEQFF. The DNA of the CDR3 is TGTGCCAGCAGTTTTATAGGGGGCGACTCCTACAATGAGCAGTTCTTC. V usage is TRBV27 and J usage is TRBJ2-1; TRBD1 matches at 7 bases. CDR3 length equals 16 residues. V was clipped by 3 bases and J by 0 bases; unmatched bases: 5. Germline CDR1 MNHEY, CDR2 SMNVEV (reference sequence).

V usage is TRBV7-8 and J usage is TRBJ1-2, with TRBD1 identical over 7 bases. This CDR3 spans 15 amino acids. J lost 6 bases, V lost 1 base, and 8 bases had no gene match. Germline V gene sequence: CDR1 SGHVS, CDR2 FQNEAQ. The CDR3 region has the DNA TGTGCCAGCAGCTTAGTTAAGGGGGCAGGGGATGGCTACACCTTC. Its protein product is CASSLVKGAGDGYTF.

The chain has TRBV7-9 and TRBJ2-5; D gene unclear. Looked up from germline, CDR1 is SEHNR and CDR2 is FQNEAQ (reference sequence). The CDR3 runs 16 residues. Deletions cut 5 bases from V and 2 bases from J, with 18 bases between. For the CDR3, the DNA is TGTGCCAGCAGCCCACTCCAAGCGACACCTCAAGAGACCCAGTACTTC. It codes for CASSPLQATPQETQYF.

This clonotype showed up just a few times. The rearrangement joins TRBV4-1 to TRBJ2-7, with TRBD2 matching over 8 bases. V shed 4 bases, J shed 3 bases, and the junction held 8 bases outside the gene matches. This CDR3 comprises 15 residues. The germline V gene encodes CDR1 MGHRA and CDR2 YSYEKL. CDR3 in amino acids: CASSLEGTRSYEQYF. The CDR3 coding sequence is TGCGCCAGCAGCCTAGAAGGGACTAGAAGCTACGAGCAGTACTTC.

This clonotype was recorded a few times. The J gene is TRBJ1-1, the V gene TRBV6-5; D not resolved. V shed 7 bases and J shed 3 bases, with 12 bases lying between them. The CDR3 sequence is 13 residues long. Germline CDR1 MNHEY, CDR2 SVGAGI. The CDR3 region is CASNWGLDTEAFF. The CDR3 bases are TGTGCCAGCAATTGGGGATTGGACACTGAAGCTTTCTTT.

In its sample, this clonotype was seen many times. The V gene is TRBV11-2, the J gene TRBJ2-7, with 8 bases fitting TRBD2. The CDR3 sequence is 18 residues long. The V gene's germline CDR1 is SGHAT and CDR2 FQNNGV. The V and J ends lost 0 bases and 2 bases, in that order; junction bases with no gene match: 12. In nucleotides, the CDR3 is TGTGCCAGCAGCTTAGAACCTAGCGGGTACACTGAAACCTACGAGCAGTACTTC. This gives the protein CASSLEPSGYTETYEQYF.

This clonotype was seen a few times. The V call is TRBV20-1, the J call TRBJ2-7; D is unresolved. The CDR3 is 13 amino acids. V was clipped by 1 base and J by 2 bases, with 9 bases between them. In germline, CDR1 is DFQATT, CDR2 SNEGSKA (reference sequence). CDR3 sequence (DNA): TGCAGTGCTAGAGTGGTCAGTACCTACGAGCAGTACTTC. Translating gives CSARVVSTYEQYF.

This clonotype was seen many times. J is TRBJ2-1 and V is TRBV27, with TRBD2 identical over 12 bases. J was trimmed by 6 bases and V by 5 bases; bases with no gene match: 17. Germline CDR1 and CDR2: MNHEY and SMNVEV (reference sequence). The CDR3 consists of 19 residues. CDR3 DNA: TGTGCCAGCAGTCTCCTGACTAGCGGGAGTTTTGTCAGTGGCAATGAGCAGTTCTTC. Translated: CASSLLTSGSFVSGNEQFF.

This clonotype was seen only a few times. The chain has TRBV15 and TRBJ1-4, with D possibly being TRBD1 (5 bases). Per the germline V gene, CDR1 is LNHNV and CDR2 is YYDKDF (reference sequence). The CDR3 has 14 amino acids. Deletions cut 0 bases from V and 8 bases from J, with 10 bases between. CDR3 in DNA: TGTGCCACCAGCAGAGACAGGGCGGTCGAAAAACTGTTTTTT. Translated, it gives CATSRDRAVEKLFF.

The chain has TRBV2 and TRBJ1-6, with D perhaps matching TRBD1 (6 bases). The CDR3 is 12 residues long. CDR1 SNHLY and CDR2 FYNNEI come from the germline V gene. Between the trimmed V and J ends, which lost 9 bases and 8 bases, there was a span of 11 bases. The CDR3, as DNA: TGTGCCAGACAGGGAACGTATTCACCCCTCCACTTT. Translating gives CARQGTYSPLHF.

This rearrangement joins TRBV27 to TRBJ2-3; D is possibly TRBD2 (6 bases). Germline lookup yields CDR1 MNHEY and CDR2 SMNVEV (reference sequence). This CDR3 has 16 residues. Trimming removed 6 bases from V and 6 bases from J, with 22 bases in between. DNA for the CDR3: TGTGCCAGCAGCCCCCACCCTACAGTTCGGGGGGATACGCAGTATTTT. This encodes CASSPHPTVRGDTQYF.

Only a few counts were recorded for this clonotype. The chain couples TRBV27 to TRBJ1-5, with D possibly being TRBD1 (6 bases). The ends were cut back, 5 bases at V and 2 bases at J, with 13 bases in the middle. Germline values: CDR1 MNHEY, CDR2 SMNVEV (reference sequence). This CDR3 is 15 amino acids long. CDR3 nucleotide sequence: TGTGCCAGCAGTGATAACAGGGCCCGCAATCAGCCCCAGCATTTT. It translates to CASSDNRARNQPQHF.

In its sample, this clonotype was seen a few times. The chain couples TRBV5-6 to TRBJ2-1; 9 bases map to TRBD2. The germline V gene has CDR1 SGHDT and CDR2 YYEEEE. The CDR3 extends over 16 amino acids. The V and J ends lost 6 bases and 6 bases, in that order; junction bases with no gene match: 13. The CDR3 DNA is TGTGCCAGCAACATCTTGCTAGCGGGACTACGCAATGAGCAGTTCTTC. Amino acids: CASNILLAGLRNEQFF.

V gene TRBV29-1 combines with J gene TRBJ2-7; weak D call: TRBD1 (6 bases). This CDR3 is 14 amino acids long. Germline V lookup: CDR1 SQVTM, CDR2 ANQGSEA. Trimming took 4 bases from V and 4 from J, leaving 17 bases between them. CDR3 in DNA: TGCAGCGTTGTAGGTGGGACATCAATTTACGAGCAGTACTTC. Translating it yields CSVVGGTSIYEQYF.

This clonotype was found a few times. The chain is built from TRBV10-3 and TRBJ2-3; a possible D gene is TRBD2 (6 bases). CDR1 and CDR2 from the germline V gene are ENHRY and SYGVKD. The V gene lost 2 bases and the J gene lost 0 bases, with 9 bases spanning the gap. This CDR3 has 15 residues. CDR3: CAISEGGFSTDTQYF. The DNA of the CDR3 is TGTGCCATCAGTGAGGGGGGGTTTAGCACAGATACGCAGTATTTT.

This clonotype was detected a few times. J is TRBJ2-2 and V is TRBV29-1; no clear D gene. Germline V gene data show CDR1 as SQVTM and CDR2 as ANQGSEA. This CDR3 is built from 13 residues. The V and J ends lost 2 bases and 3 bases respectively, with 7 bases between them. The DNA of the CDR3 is TGCAGCGTTGAATGGCTCCACACCGGGGAGCTGTTTTTT. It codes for CSVEWLHTGELFF.

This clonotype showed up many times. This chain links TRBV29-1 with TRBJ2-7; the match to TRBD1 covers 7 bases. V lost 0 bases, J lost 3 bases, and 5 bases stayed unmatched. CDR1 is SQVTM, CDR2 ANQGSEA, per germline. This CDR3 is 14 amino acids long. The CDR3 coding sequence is TGCAGCGTTGAAGAGCGGACAGGAAACTACGAGCAGTACTTC. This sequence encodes CSVEERTGNYEQYF.

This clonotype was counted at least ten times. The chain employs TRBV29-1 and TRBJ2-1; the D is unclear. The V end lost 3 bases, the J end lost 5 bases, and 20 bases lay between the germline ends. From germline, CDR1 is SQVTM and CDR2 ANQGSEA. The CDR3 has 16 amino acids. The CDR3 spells CSVESIGRWVDNEQFF. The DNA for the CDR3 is TGCAGCGTTGAGAGCATTGGTCGGTGGGTGGACAATGAGCAGTTCTTC.

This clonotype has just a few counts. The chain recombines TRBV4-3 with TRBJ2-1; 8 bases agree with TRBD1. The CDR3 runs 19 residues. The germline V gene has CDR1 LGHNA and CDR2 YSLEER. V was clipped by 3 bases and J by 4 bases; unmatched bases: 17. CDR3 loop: CASSHTGQGWLAEYNEQFF. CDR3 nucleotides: TGCGCCAGCAGCCATACCGGACAGGGTTGGTTGGCGGAGTACAATGAGCAGTTCTTC.

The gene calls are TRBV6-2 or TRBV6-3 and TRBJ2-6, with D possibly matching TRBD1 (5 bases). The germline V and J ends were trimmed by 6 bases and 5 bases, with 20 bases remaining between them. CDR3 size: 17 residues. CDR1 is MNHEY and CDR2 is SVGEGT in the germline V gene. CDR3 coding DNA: TGTGCCAGCAGCGATCAAAGTTCTGGGGCTTGGGCCAACGTCCTGACTTTC. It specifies CASSDQSSGAWANVLTF.

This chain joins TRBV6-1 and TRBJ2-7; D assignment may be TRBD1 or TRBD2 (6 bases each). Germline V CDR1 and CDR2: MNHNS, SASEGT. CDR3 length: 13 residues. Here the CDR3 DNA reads TGTGCAGCTGCGGCAGGGGAGGCCTACGAGCAGTACTTC. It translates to CAAAAGEAYEQYF.

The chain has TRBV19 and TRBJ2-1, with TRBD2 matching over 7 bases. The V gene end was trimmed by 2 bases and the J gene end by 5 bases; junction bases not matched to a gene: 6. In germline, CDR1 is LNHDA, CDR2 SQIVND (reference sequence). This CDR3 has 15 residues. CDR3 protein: CASSITLADNNEQFF. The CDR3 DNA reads TGTGCCAGTAGTATAACCCTAGCGGATAACAATGAGCAGTTCTTC.